Given below is one T cell receptor (beta chain) in context. Cohorts were determined from participant-reported clinical history. The data originate from a study of blood T cell repertoires in COVID-19. From germline, CDR1 is ENHRY and CDR2 SYGVKD. The CDR3 is 14 amino acids. V lost 7 bases and J lost 1; bases outside the gene matches: 3. As processed by the authors: How many nucleated cells were present was estimated from reference gene primer amplification. Sequencing used immunoSEQ multiplex PCR; TCRdb keeps in-frame clones, though not all of them. V and J calls and clone size are given by that table; D and trimming were obtained from the DNA. This sample has around 180,000 clones, with 84% found just once.

The J gene is TRBJ2-2, the V gene TRBV10-3, with 7 bases fitting TRBD2. The sequence was obtained from a man aged 45-65 years who had recovered from COVID-19. Sequencing used PBMCs or T cells enriched from blood (not recorded which). This CDR3 is CAIKASGNTGELFF. In DNA form, the CDR3 reads TGTGCCATCAAGGCTAGCGGGAACACCGGGGAGCTGTTTTTT.